This TCR beta chain was observed in a study of control samples from healthy donors and cancer patients. The protocol was immunoSEQ multiplex PCR, while the TCRdb copy is restricted to in-frame clones and leaves out a portion. The sample lists about 130,000 clones; roughly 84% were seen once. CDR1 is SGHDT, CDR2 YYEEEE, per germline. Trimming pared 0 bases from V and 10 bases from J, leaving 10 bases between. This CDR3 spans 12 amino acids. The chain joins TRBV5-6 to TRBJ2-5; D assignment may be TRBD1 or TRBD2 (5 bases each). This TCR was recovered from a man aged 45-60 years in good health. The sample taken for sequencing was blood. The CDR3 loop reads CASSLGQGDQYF. Here the CDR3 DNA reads TGTGCCAGCAGCTTGGGGCAGGGAGACCAGTACTTC.